One T cell receptor beta chain is described in this entry. Its matching antigen is unknown. This sample is part of a study of persistence of HIV-infected CD4 T cells. As for the study in general: Two participants gave one leukapheresis sample; others gave up to about 180 mL blood repeatedly. A larger, less memory-rich fraction responded to anti-CD3/anti-CD28 beads than to antigen.

This was the immunoSEQ version 4 assay in survey mode. Method: immunoSEQ multiplex PCR; TCRdb's copy keeps in-frame clones and lacks some. Of tens of thousands of clones in the sample, around 90% were seen once. Deletions cut 4 bases from V and 10 bases from J, with 11 bases between. Germline V CDR1 and CDR2: LNHDA, SQIVND (reference sequence). CDR3 length equals 13 residues. Cells were stimulated nonspecifically with anti-CD3/anti-CD28 magnetic beads. Sorting of responding CD4+ T cells relied on upregulated CD40 ligand together with CD69. The receptor comes from an adult woman with HIV who was CMV-seropositive. The specimen was CD4+ T cells sorted from PBMCs after roughly 19-hour stimulation, collected from a patient who received antiretroviral therapy. The chain couples TRBV19 to TRBJ1-6, with D possibly TRBD1 on 6 matching bases. Written as DNA, the CDR3 is TGTGCCAGTAGTAACCAGGGGAGATCACCCCTCCACTTT. Protein product: CASSNQGRSPLHF.